This T cell receptor beta chain was retrieved from a study of Graves' ophthalmopathy and Graves' hyperthyroidism. Germline V gene data show CDR1 as MNHNS and CDR2 as SASEGT. The CDR3 length is 11 residues. Trimming removed 4 bases at V and 9 bases at J, with 7 bases between. Other autoimmune diseases, uncontrolled infections, pregnancy and lactation each led to patient exclusion. General study points: Ophthalmopathy progression predictions by the model showed about 72% specificity and about 68% sensitivity. The authors also found most expanded thyroid clonotypes above 0.001 frequency in blood.

CDR3 regions of TCR beta were amplified from RNA transcripts. First-round RT-PCR employed HTBI primers, with a second-round multiplex PCR after it. TCRdb reanalysed the multiplex PCR reads using MiXCR and keeps one entry per CDR3 protein. The sample consists of about 550,000 distinct CDR3 sequences, roughly 40% of them appearing once. This clonotype was recorded many times. Antigen specificity is unknown. The source material was peripheral blood or thyroid tissue (not recorded which). The TCR was taken from an adult man with Graves' hyperthyroidism. The chain couples TRBV6-1 to TRBJ1-5; no clear D gene. Written as DNA, the CDR3 is TGTGCCAGCAGTGCACTCGGGCCCCAGCATTTT. It translates to CASSALGPQHF.